The source of this T cell receptor (beta chain) is a study of beta chain features in type 1 diabetes. Expressed TCRB transcripts were sequenced because the entire RNA isolate underwent reverse transcription. Method: immunoSEQ multiplex PCR; TCRdb's copy keeps in-frame clones and lacks some. Among 970,000 or so clones, roughly 16% were seen once, and the ten largest hold 0.02% to 0.025%. Germline values: CDR1 LGHNA, CDR2 YNFKEQ. Trimming stripped 1 base from V and 8 bases from J, with 9 bases between. The length of the CDR3 is 13 residues. The sequence was collected from a woman aged 18-29 years in good health. The sample comprised naive CD4+ T cells from blood. The chain uses TRBV4-2 and TRBJ2-1; tentative D call: TRBD2 (5 bases). The CDR3 spells CASSQASLDEQFF. Here the CDR3 DNA reads TGTGCCAGCAGCCAAGCTAGCTTGGATGAGCAGTTCTTC.